This entry lists 3 T cell receptor beta chains sequenced from one sample in a study of T-cell reconstitution after alpha-beta-depleted transplantation in children. TCRbeta library construction was performed incorporating unique molecular identifiers. TCRdb called the PCR reads again in MiXCR, with one record for every CDR3 protein. The profile shows under 400,000 distinct CDR3 sequences, around 25% of them singletons. The specimen was PBMCs, mostly from graft donor cells, collected 180 days after TCRalphabeta/CD19-depleted stem cell transplant. The receptors stem from a male patient aged 10-17 years who had a stem cell transplant for acute lymphoblastic leukemia, so the T cells may come from the graft donor.

Only a few counts were recorded for this clonotype. V gene TRBV20-1 combines with J gene TRBJ2-3, with D tentatively TRBD2 (6 bases). The CDR3 has 17 residues. The V gene's germline CDR1 is DFQATT and CDR2 SNEGSKA (reference sequence). CDR3 nucleotides: TGCTTAGCCCGGGGACTCAACGGCCCTAGGGCCCCAGATACGCAGTATTTT. Translating gives CLARGLNGPRAPDTQYF.

This clonotype was recorded a few times. This chain links TRBV7-3 with TRBJ2-3; D is unclear. The CDR3 consists of 14 residues. Germline values: CDR1 SGHTA, CDR2 FQGTGA. Deletions cut 2 bases from V and 4 bases from J, with 10 bases between. In DNA, the CDR3 is TGTGCCAGCAGCTTACGCCCACGGCCAGATACGCAGTATTTT. It yields the protein CASSLRPRPDTQYF.

The genes are TRBV6-4 and TRBJ2-3, with D tentatively TRBD2 (5 bases). CDR1 is MRHNA and CDR2 is SNTAGT in the germline V gene. The CDR3 loop spans 12 amino acids. Deletions cut 2 bases from V and 6 bases from J, with 6 bases between. The CDR3 loop is CASSDTGDTQYF. In DNA, the CDR3 is TGTGCCAGCAGTGACACGGGGGATACGCAGTATTTT.